This T cell receptor beta chain was captured by sequencing in a study of CD8+CD57+ T cells in acquired aplastic anemia. Study context: The DNA of sorted CD4+ and CD8+ cells averaged 3.2 ug.

In patients chosen for sequencing, flow cytometry had shown CD8+CD57+ cell expansion. Prior therapy had not been administered to any patient at the time of blood sampling. The V gene lost 5 bases and the J gene lost 4 bases, with 12 bases spanning the gap. Germline V gives CDR1 SGHTA, CDR2 FQGNSA. This CDR3 has 13 amino acids. This clonotype showed up just once. Profiling of TCR beta VDJ combinations and CDR3 sequences used genomic DNA as template. In TCRdb, the reads were re-called with MiXCR into one record per CDR3 protein. The repertoire has 150,000 to 200,000 distinct CDR3 sequences, approximately 52% of them found once; the top ten carry around 1.8%.

The source of this sequence is a human donor with aplastic anemia. This chain joins TRBV7-2 and TRBJ2-7; tentatively, D is TRBD1 or TRBD2 (5 bases each). The specimen was sorted CD4+, CD8+, or CD8+CD57+ T cells (not recorded which) from PBMCs. The CDR3 nucleotides are TGTGCCAGCAGCCCGAGGGGTAGGTACGAGCAGTACTTC. Its protein is CASSPRGRYEQYF.